The sequence of this T cell receptor (beta chain) was determined in a study of T cells in tuberculosis (dated by TCRdb to the late 2010s). General notes on the study: To characterize T cells specific for the mycobacterial lipid antigen glucose monomycolate (GMM), the study used CD1B tetramers together with high-throughput TCR immunosequencing. IGRA-negative adolescents, IGRA-positive adolescents with latent tuberculosis and adults with active tuberculosis, approximately nine per group, were compared in a South African clinical cohort. The study at large found these results: Smaller mean NN-distances to GMM-specific TCRs were observed in active tuberculosis TCR-alpha repertoires than in IGRA-negative controls, suggesting clonal expansion of GMM-specific TCRs. The smaller NN-distances in active tuberculosis patients were driven in part by shorter CDR3-alpha lengths, while the difference seen for TCR-beta was not statistically significant. Using GEM motif frequencies, a classifier achieved 65% to 75% accuracy, whereas a classifier built on the diverse GMM-specific repertoire got to roughly 87% accuracy (AUROC around 0.89). Clinical samples were chosen by availability of cryopreserved specimens, and active tuberculosis cases were adults while controls were adolescents.

TCR libraries were generated with the immunoSEQ multiplex PCR assay, using TCR-beta and/or TCR-alpha/delta assays for each sample. Amplified TCR libraries were sequenced on the Illumina high-throughput platform. The published analysis was carried out like this. Clustering and dimensionality reduction were performed using pairwise TCRdist distances among GMM-specific receptors from ex vivo sorted or in vitro expanded T cells. Each clinical repertoire was scored by mean NN-distance, the average TCRdist to the nearest 10% of tetramer-positive reference sequences. GEM TCR motif frequency was computed as the fraction of unique TCRs matching known GEM sequences by V/J usage and CDR3 length. Active tuberculosis was classified by linear discriminant analysis with leave-one-out cross-validation, implemented in scikit-learn. In TCRdb, the immuneACCESS table is reduced to in-frame sequences with V and J assigned. These tables do not hold every clone; where another copy was compared, an unresolved V gene accounts for under half, and the others remain unexplained. The V and J calls and clone size come from that table; D and trimming were worked out from the DNA. The sample table holds more than 30,000 clones, of which 97% were seen once. Jointly, the top ten make up 6.2% of the sample.

CDR1 and CDR2 (MNHNS, SASEGT) derive from the germline V gene. The germline V end is reduced by 3 bases and the J end by 2 bases; junction bases left unmatched: 3. The CDR3 runs 15 residues from the cysteine to the phenylalanine. The sequence is cut down to CDR3 DNA, 45 bases in frame from base 1. At study entry, adolescents were screened for latent tuberculosis infection using a tuberculin skin test and the QuantiFERON-TB GOLD In-Tube IGRA. Immunosequencing was performed on unsorted cryopreserved PBMC, with some 91,000 T cells per clinical donor covered on average. Eleven high schools in the Worcester region of the Western Cape, South Africa, served as enrollment sites for adolescents aged 12 to 18 years. Ten or so M. tuberculosis-infected adolescents and about 10 uninfected adolescents, matched for age and sex, were selected. For the adolescents, PBMC were isolated by density centrifugation from freshly drawn heparinized blood and then cryopreserved.

A note on this clone: Its antigen is still unknown. One base away there is no much larger clone; base qualities are not given.

The TCR was taken from a donor aged 10 to 29 with latent tuberculosis or without tuberculosis infection. Material: PBMCs. The chain links TRBV6-1 with TRBJ2-3; 9 central bases correspond to TRBD2. The sequenced DNA: TGTGCCAGCAGTGAGTTAGCGGGGGTCACAGATACGCAGTATTTT. The encoded protein is CASSELAGVTDTQYF.